This T cell receptor beta chain was sequenced during a study of T cell repertoires in ileal Crohn's disease. Assay: immunoSEQ multiplex PCR; the TCRdb copy retains only in-frame clones and omits some. The sample records under 20,000 clones, around four fifths being singletons. Germline V gene sequence: CDR1 SGHRS, CDR2 YFSETQ. V shed 0 bases, J shed 0 bases, and the junction held 1 base outside the gene matches. This CDR3 spans 17 amino acids. This clone was detected once. Antigen specificity is unknown. Overall study findings and caveats: Active smokers at surgery had more clonal expansions than non-smokers.

This chain connects TRBV5-1 to TRBJ2-3, with 13 bases identical to TRBD2. The TCR comes from an adult with Crohn's disease. Sequencing was performed on ileal tissue. The CDR3 DNA reads as TGCGCCAGCAGCTTGGAACTAGCGGGGGGGAGCACAGATACGCAGTATTTT. Protein sequence: CASSLELAGGSTDTQYF.